The clone carrying this T cell receptor (beta chain) was counted between two and nine times. The antigen is undetermined. From the PCR reads, TCRdb re-called clones with MiXCR. Here the sample spans 15,000 to 20,000 clones, approximately 32% being singletons. Trimming removed 3 bases from V and 0 bases from J, with 12 bases in between. From germline, CDR1 is MNHEY and CDR2 SMNVEV (reference sequence). The CDR3 has 15 residues. This entry is derived from a study of metastatic and nonmetastatic thyroid tumors. Patients were all untreated before their thyroid surgery. Regarding the study as a whole: TCR beta diversity was reportedly significantly higher in malignant thyroid tumors than benign nodules, in blood and tumor.

The sample comprised tumor tissue. The chain combines TRBV27 with TRBJ2-7, with D hard to call. The origin of this receptor is a female donor with papillary thyroid cancer or a benign thyroid nodule (not recorded which). Some clones in this sample may be carry-over from other donors' samples. CDR3 sequence (DNA): TGTGCCAGCAGTTTGACCCTTACATTCTCCTACGAGCAGTACTTC. The encoded protein is CASSLTLTFSYEQYF.